This T cell receptor beta chain was captured by sequencing in a study of Graves' ophthalmopathy and Graves' hyperthyroidism. CDR3 regions of TCR beta were amplified from RNA transcripts. A first-round RT-PCR used HTBI primers, followed by a second-round multiplex PCR. Using its own MiXCR run on the multiplex PCR reads, TCRdb lists one record per CDR3 protein. The data hold 650,000 to 900,000 distinct CDR3 sequences, with around 40% observed a single time. The clonotype comes from an adult man with Graves' ophthalmopathy. The sample comprised peripheral blood.

The chain's CDR3 is CASSQDGRNTGELFF. As DNA, the CDR3 is TGCGCCAGCAGCCAAGACGGGAGAAACACCGGGGAGCTGTTTTTT. The J gene is TRBJ2-2, the V gene TRBV4-3; the D gene is possibly TRBD2 (6 bases). This CDR3 is 15 amino acids long. Per the germline V gene, CDR1 is LGHNA and CDR2 is YSLEER. V was trimmed by 0 bases and J by 2 bases, leaving 7 bases between them.